The 29 T cell receptor beta chains reported below all come from one sample, sequenced in a study of PD-1 blockade in mismatch repair-deficient tumors (dated by TCRdb to about 2017). Libraries were prepared through the immunoSEQ multiplex PCR assay. Drawn from immuneACCESS, this table holds only the in-frame rearrangements with V and J called that TCRdb kept. Clones are partly lost; checked studies trace under half to an unresolved V gene and leave the rest unexplained. In all, the sample holds 9,000 to 10,000 clones, and roughly 85% of those were seen once. Of the sample, about 1% is held by the ten largest clones. Material: PBMCs, obtained 46 weeks after starting pembrolizumab. These receptors all stem from an adult with mismatch repair-deficient cancer.

The chain couples TRBV6-1 to TRBJ2-1; 12 nucleotides agree with TRBD2. In germline, CDR1 is MNHNS, CDR2 SASEGT. The CDR3 runs to 17 residues. Trimming removed 3 bases from V and 8 bases from J; junction bases left unmatched: 11. The CDR3, as DNA: TGTGCCAGCAGTGATCTCTTACCTAGCGGGAGGGTGGATGAGCAGTTCTTC. Protein product: CASSDLLPSGRVDEQFF.

The rearrangement uses TRBV6-1 and TRBJ2-5; D is ambiguous. Trimming cost V 6 bases and J 2 bases, with 7 bases left between them. CDR3 length equals 12 residues. CDR1 and CDR2 from the germline V gene are MNHNS and SASEGT. The CDR3 loop reads CASRYKQETQYF. In DNA, the CDR3 is TGTGCCAGCAGATACAAACAAGAGACCCAGTACTTC.

V usage is TRBV10-3 and J usage is TRBJ1-1; maybe TRBD1 (5 bases). This CDR3 spans 15 amino acids. Trimming stripped 6 bases from V and 2 bases from J, with 16 bases between. Per germline, CDR1 ENHRY and CDR2 SYGVKD. In DNA, the CDR3 is TGTGCCATCAGGGGGGTGGGGGGTAGCAACACTGAAGCTTTCTTT. This sequence encodes CAIRGVGGSNTEAFF.

This chain connects TRBV5-1 to TRBJ2-1; the match to TRBD2 covers 15 bases. The CDR3 is made up of 18 amino acids. V lost 0 bases, J lost 3 bases, and 4 bases stayed unmatched. Germline CDR1 SGHRS, CDR2 YFSETQ. The CDR3 DNA reads as TGCGCCAGCAGCTTGGGGACTAGCGGGAGGGCCGTCTACAATGAGCAGTTCTTC. Amino acid sequence: CASSLGTSGRAVYNEQFF.

V and J are TRBV23-1 and TRBJ2-2; 10 nucleotides match TRBD1. TRBV23-1 belongs to the ORF category, with a function that is uncertain. V trimming: 8 bases; J trimming: 6 bases; junction bases outside the gene matches: 9. This CDR3 comprises 15 residues. CDR3 residues: CASLQGGQGPGELFF. CDR3 in DNA: TGCGCCAGCCTTCAAGGGGGACAGGGGCCCGGGGAGCTGTTTTTT.

This chain connects TRBV6-5 to TRBJ1-2, with 10 bases aligning to TRBD1. The CDR3 extends over 14 amino acids. CDR1 is MNHEY and CDR2 is SVGAGI in the germline V gene. V gave up 2 bases and J gave up 8 bases; unmatched junction bases: 5. CDR3 in amino acids: CASSYGDRGGGYTF. The DNA of the CDR3 is TGTGCCAGCAGTTACGGGGACAGGGGAGGCGGCTACACCTTC.

This chain connects TRBV9 to TRBJ1-1, with D possibly matching TRBD1 (5 bases). Germline CDR1 SGDLS, CDR2 YYNGEE. The V and J ends lost 4 bases and 0 bases respectively, with 13 bases between them. The CDR3 is made up of 15 amino acids. The CDR3 sequence: CASSITTEMNTEAFF. The DNA for the CDR3 is TGTGCCAGCAGCATTACGACAGAGATGAACACTGAAGCTTTCTTT.

V usage is TRBV19 and J usage is TRBJ2-5, with TRBD2 identical over 9 bases. CDR1 and CDR2 (germline): LNHDA, SQIVND (reference sequence). This CDR3 has 15 amino acids. V was pared by 3 bases and J by 1 base, with 3 bases of the junction left unmatched. The CDR3 DNA follows: TGTGCCAGTAGTATGCTACTAGCGGGCCAAGAGACCCAGTACTTC. Its translation: CASSMLLAGQETQYF.

The chain joins TRBV19 to TRBJ1-2; TRBD1 matches 11 bases. Germline V lookup: CDR1 LNHDA, CDR2 SQIVND (reference sequence). This CDR3 has 12 residues. Trimming at V came to 8 bases and at J to 5 bases, leaving 1 base not matched to a gene. The DNA for the CDR3 is TGTGCCAGTGGACAGGGGGCTTATGGCTACACCTTC. Protein product: CASGQGAYGYTF.

This chain uses TRBV19 with TRBJ2-3; TRBD2 matches 9 bases. This CDR3 has 15 amino acids. Germline loops: CDR1 LNHDA, CDR2 SQIVND (reference sequence). V was clipped by 6 bases and J by 6 bases; unmatched bases: 10. DNA of the CDR3: TGTGCCAGTAGCCCCGGAGCGGGAGGTTTCGATACGCAGTATTTT. It encodes CASSPGAGGFDTQYF. The whole variable domain, filled in from reference TRBV19 and TRBJ2-3, reads DGGITQSPKYLFRKEGQNVTLSCEQNLNHDAMYWYRQDPGQGLRLIYYSQIVNDFQKGDIAEGYSVSREKKESFPLTVTSAQKNPTAFYLCASSPGAGGFDTQYFGPGTRLTVL.

This chain joins TRBV9 and TRBJ2-1; tentative D call: TRBD2 (6 bases). Germline lookup yields CDR1 SGDLS and CDR2 YYNGEE. V was trimmed by 0 bases and J by 5 bases, leaving 12 bases between them. The CDR3 length is 15 residues. The CDR3 bases are TGTGCCAGCAGCGTAGACGTCGGGAGCGACAATGAGCAGTTCTTC. It translates to CASSVDVGSDNEQFF.

J is TRBJ2-7 and V is TRBV27; D not resolved. CDR1 and CDR2 from the germline V gene are MNHEY and SMNVEV (reference sequence). V was shortened by 3 bases and J by 4 bases, with 10 bases between the two germline ends. The length of the CDR3 is 13 residues. The CDR3 nucleotides are TGTGCCAGCAGTTTGAACTTGTTATACGAGCAGTACTTC. Amino acid sequence: CASSLNLLYEQYF.

The rearrangement uses TRBV6-1 and TRBJ2-3; D is perhaps TRBD2 (6 bases). Germline values: CDR1 MNHNS, CDR2 SASEGT. The CDR3 totals 18 residues. The V and J ends lost 3 bases and 5 bases respectively, with 24 bases between them. The CDR3 region has the DNA TGTGCCAGCAGTGAGACATTAGGAGGGGCACAGTTCCGAGATACGCAGTATTTT. This translates into CASSETLGGAQFRDTQYF.

This clone showed up just once. This chain joins TRBV7-2 and TRBJ2-3; D ambiguous. The V end was cut by 4 bases, the J end by 6 bases, with 11 bases between. Germline lookup yields CDR1 SGHTA and CDR2 FQGNSA. CDR3 length equals 13 residues. The CDR3 loop is CASSSNFGDTQYF. The DNA for the CDR3 is TGTGCCAGCAGCTCTAATTTCGGGGATACGCAGTATTTT.

This clone was detected once. The chain joins TRBV5-8 to TRBJ2-5; TRBD1 might be the D (6 bases). The ends were cut back, 4 bases at V and 7 bases at J, with 14 bases in the middle. The germline V gene encodes CDR1 SGHTS and CDR2 YDEGEE. This CDR3 has 13 amino acids. The CDR3 nucleotides are TGTGCCAGCAGCGTCGGGACACTCGGGACCCAGTACTTC. Its protein product is CASSVGTLGTQYF.

This chain links TRBV5-5 with TRBJ2-7; TRBD2 aligns across 7 bases. The CDR3 extends over 14 amino acids. The V and J ends lost 2 bases and 0 bases, in that order; junction bases with no gene match: 2. Per the germline V gene, CDR1 is SGHKS and CDR2 is YYEKEE (reference sequence). The CDR3 nucleotides read TGTGCCAGCAGCTTACAGCGGGACTCCTACGAGCAGTACTTC. This codes for CASSLQRDSYEQYF.

The gene calls are TRBV2 and TRBJ2-7; 8 nucleotides agree with TRBD1. V dropped 7 bases and J dropped 5; count of bases not matched to a gene: 19. The CDR3 is made up of 17 amino acids. Germline assignment: CDR1 SNHLY and CDR2 FYNNEI. The CDR3 DNA reads as TGTGCCAGCACTGACGAGACAGGGGCCCGCTTTGGGGACGAGCAGTACTTC. Amino acid sequence: CASTDETGARFGDEQYF. Looking up the rest from reference TRBV2 and TRBJ2-7 gives the full variable domain: EPEVTQTPSHQVTQMGQEVILRCVPISNHLYFYWYRQILGQKVEFLVSFYNNEISEKSEIFDDQFSVERPDGSNFTLKIRSTKLEDSAMYFCASTDETGARFGDEQYFGPGTRLTVT.

The chain employs TRBV11-3 and TRBJ2-7; 8 bases are a match to TRBD2. The CDR3 is 15 amino acids. J gave up 4 bases and V 6 bases, and 11 bases lay outside the gene matches. The V gene's germline CDR1 is SGHNT and CDR2 YENEEA. The CDR3: CASRRAASGPYEQYF. The DNA of the CDR3 is TGTGCCAGCAGACGGGCGGCTAGCGGGCCATACGAGCAGTACTTC.

The rearrangement links TRBV7-3 to TRBJ2-5, with TRBD2 identical over 7 bases. Trimming took 2 bases from V and 5 from J; bases not matched to a gene: 8. The length of the CDR3 is 15 residues. The germline V gene has CDR1 SGHTA and CDR2 FQGTGA. In DNA form, the CDR3 reads TGTGCCAGCAGCTTATCAGGTCCCGGGGGGGAGACCCAGTACTTC. Amino acids: CASSLSGPGGETQYF. The complete variable domain, with remaining parts taken from reference TRBV7-3 and TRBJ2-5, reads GAGVSQTPSNKVTEKGKYVELRCDPISGHTALYWYRQSLGQGPEFLIYFQGTGAADDSGLPNDRFFAVRPEGSVSTLKIQRTERGDSAVYLCASSLSGPGGETQYFGPGTRLLVL.

The chain links TRBV6-6 to TRBJ2-1; a weak D match, TRBD2 (5 bases). CDR1 is MNHNY, CDR2 SVGAGI, per germline (reference sequence). This CDR3 has 15 residues. Trimming stripped 2 bases from V and 5 bases from J, with 13 bases between. This chain's CDR3 is CASSYARGYNNEQFF. The CDR3 DNA follows: TGTGCCAGCAGTTACGCGCGAGGGTATAACAATGAGCAGTTCTTC.

This rearrangement joins TRBV30 to TRBJ1-1; no definite D call. The germline V and J ends were trimmed by 5 bases and 3 bases, with 10 bases remaining between them. The CDR3 runs to 12 residues. The germline gives CDR1 GTSNPN, CDR2 SVGIG (reference sequence). The CDR3 reads CAWQYGYTEAFF. The CDR3 region has the DNA TGTGCCTGGCAATACGGGTACACTGAAGCTTTCTTT.

This clone was observed once. This chain connects TRBV7-9 to TRBJ2-1; TRBD1 aligns across 7 bases. V was clipped by 5 bases and J by 3 bases; unmatched bases: 10. Looked up from germline, CDR1 is SEHNR and CDR2 is FQNEAQ (reference sequence). The length of the CDR3 is 16 residues. Here the CDR3 DNA reads TGTGCCAGCAGCACCCGACAGGGCCCCCTCTACAATGAGCAGTTCTTC. Translation gives CASSTRQGPLYNEQFF.

As regards this clone: This CDR3 is also generated by other DNA sequences in the sample. The rearrangement joins TRBV5-4 to TRBJ2-7; tentatively, D is TRBD2 (6 bases). The V gene's germline CDR1 is SGHNT and CDR2 YYREEE (reference sequence). V shed 4 bases and J shed 9 bases, with 23 bases lying between them. The CDR3 consists of 15 residues. The chain's CDR3 is CASSLGRRESNVQYF. The DNA for the CDR3 is TGTGCCAGCAGCCTGGGGCGGCGGGAAAGTAACGTGCAGTACTTC.

This clone occurred once. The chain is built from TRBV19 and TRBJ1-5; D might be TRBD1 (5 bases). Trimming pared 5 bases from V and 1 base from J, leaving 15 bases between. The germline gives CDR1 LNHDA, CDR2 SQIVND (reference sequence). The CDR3 is 16 residues long. The CDR3 DNA reads TGTGCCAGTAGTGATCAGGAGACAGCGAGCAATCAGCCCCAGCATTTT. It is translated as CASSDQETASNQPQHF.

CDR3 in DNA: TGTGCCAGCGGGGACAGAGGCTATGGCTACACCTTC. It is translated as CASGDRGYGYTF. V usage is TRBV28 and J usage is TRBJ1-2; 7 bases fit TRBD1. The ends lost 8 bases at V and 4 bases at J; junction bases unmatched: 4. The CDR3 runs to 12 residues. From germline, CDR1 is MDHEN and CDR2 SYDVKM.

This clone was found once. V usage is TRBV5-1 and J usage is TRBJ2-1, with 7 bases lining up with TRBD1. Germline V gene sequence: CDR1 SGHRS, CDR2 YFSETQ. CDR3 length equals 16 residues. J lost 1 base, V lost 5 bases, and 9 bases had no gene match. The CDR3 bases are TGCGCCAGCAGTTACCAGGGGGATGGGTCCTACAATGAGCAGTTCTTC. Translated: CASSYQGDGSYNEQFF. The whole variable domain, remainder taken from reference TRBV5-1 and TRBJ2-1, is KAGVTQTPRYLIKTRGQQVTLSCSPISGHRSVSWYQQTPGQGLQFLFEYFSETQRNKGNFPGRFSGRQFSNSRSEMNVSTLELGDSALYLCASSYQGDGSYNEQFFGPGTRLTVL.

V is TRBV4-1 and J is TRBJ2-4; 8 nucleotides align to TRBD2. The J segment lost 7 bases and the V segment lost 4 bases, leaving 6 bases of the junction unmatched. The CDR3 is 14 residues long. The germline V gene has CDR1 MGHRA and CDR2 YSYEKL. The CDR3 DNA follows: TGCGCCAGCAGCCCTCCGGGACTAGATAACATTCAGTACTTC. Translated: CASSPPGLDNIQYF.

The rearrangement links TRBV19 to TRBJ2-3; TRBD2 might be the D (6 bases). The CDR3 sequence is 14 residues long. V was pared by 3 bases and J by 6 bases, with 13 bases between. Germline CDR1 and CDR2: LNHDA and SQIVND (reference sequence). The CDR3 coding sequence is TGTGCCAGTAGTATGAGACTAGGTGTGGATACGCAGTATTTT. This codes for CASSMRLGVDTQYF.

The chain employs TRBV9 and TRBJ1-4; TRBD1 agrees at 7 bases. J lost 5 bases, V lost 6 bases, and 7 bases had no gene match. In germline, CDR1 is SGDLS, CDR2 YYNGEE. The CDR3 runs to 14 residues. CDR3 coding DNA: TGTGCCAGCACTACGGGACAGATCAATGAAAAACTGTTTTTT. Its protein is CASTTGQINEKLFF. Together with reference TRBV9 and TRBJ1-4, the CDR3 gives the full variable domain: DSGVTQTPKHLITATGQRVTLRCSPRSGDLSVYWYQQSLDQGLQFLIQYYNGEERAKGNILERFSAQQFPDLHSELNLSSLELGDSALYFCASTTGQINEKLFFGSGTQLSVL.